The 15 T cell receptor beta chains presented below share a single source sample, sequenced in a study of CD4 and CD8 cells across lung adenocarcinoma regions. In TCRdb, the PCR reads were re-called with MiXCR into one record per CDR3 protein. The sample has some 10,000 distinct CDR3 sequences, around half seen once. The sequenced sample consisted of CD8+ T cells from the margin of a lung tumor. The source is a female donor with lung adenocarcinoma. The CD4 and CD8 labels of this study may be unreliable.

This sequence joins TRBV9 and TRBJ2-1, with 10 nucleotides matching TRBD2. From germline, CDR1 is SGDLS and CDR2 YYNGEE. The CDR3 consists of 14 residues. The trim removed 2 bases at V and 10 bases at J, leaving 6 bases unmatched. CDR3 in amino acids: CASSVASGSPEQFF. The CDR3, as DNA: TGTGCCAGCAGCGTGGCTAGCGGGAGCCCCGAGCAGTTCTTC.

The CDR3 protein is CASSQDQASLSGANVLTF. The DNA for the CDR3 is TGCGCCAGCAGCCAAGATCAAGCTAGTTTATCTGGGGCCAACGTCCTGACTTTC. The chain uses TRBV4-1 and TRBJ2-6; no reliable D call. V was pared by 0 bases and J by 1 base, with 13 bases between. This CDR3 is built from 18 residues. Germline-derived CDR1 and CDR2 are MGHRA and YSYEKL.

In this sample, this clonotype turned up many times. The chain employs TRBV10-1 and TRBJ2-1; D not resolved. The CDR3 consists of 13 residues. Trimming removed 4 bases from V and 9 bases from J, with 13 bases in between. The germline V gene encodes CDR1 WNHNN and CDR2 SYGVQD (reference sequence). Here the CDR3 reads CASSGTAYGEQFF. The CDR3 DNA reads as TGCGCCAGCAGTGGGACCGCATACGGTGAGCAGTTCTTC.

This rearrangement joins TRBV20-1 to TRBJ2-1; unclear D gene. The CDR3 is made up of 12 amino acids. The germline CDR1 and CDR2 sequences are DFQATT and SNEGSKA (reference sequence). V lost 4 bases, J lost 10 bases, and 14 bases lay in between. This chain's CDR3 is CSAIPFNGEQFF. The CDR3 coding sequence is TGCAGTGCTATCCCCTTCAATGGGGAGCAGTTCTTC.

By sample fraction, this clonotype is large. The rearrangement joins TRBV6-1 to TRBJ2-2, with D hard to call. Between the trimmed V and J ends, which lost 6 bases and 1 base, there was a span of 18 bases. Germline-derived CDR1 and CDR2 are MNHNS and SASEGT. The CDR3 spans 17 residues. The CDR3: CASSPSPWGLNTGELFF. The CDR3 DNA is TGTGCCAGCAGCCCCTCCCCTTGGGGTTTGAACACCGGGGAGCTGTTTTTT.

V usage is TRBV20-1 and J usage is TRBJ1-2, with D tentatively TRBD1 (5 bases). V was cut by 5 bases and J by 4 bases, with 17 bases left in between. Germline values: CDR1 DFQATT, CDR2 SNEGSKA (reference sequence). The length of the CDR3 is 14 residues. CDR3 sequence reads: CSASVQEKLYGYTF. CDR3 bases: TGCAGTGCTTCCGTACAGGAGAAGCTCTATGGCTACACCTTC.

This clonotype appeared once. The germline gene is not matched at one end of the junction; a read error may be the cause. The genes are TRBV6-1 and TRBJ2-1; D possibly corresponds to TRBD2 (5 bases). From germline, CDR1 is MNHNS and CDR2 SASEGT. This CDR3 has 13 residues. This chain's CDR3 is CASSAGLGEPQHF. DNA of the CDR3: TGTGCCAGCAGTGCTGGGCTCGGGGAGCCCCAGCACTTC.

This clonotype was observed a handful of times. DNA of the CDR3: TGTGCCAGCAGTTCCATGGCCAGGGGGGTAGATACGCAGTATTTT. Protein sequence: CASSSMARGVDTQYF. The chain uses TRBV27 and TRBJ2-3; D might be TRBD1 (7 bases). Trimming stripped 4 bases from V and 5 bases from J, with 16 bases between. This CDR3 comprises 15 residues. The germline V gene encodes CDR1 MNHEY and CDR2 SMNVEV (reference sequence).

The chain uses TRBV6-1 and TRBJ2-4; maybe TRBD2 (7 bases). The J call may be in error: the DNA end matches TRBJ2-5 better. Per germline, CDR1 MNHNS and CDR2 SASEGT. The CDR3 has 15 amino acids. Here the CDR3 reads CASSGGGGTKKTQYF. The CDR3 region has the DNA TGTGCCAGCAGTGGCGGGGGCGGAACCAAAAAGACCCAGTACTTC.

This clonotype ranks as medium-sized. CDR3 nucleotide sequence: TGTGCCACCAGTCCGGGACAGGGGTTGTTTGGGGAAGAGACCCAGTACTTC. It codes for CATSPGQGLFGEETQYF. The J gene is TRBJ2-5, the V gene TRBV24-1, with TRBD1 matching over 10 bases. Germline V gene sequence: CDR1 KGHDR, CDR2 SFDVKD. V lost 6 bases, J lost 3 bases, and 12 bases stayed unmatched. This CDR3 has 17 residues.

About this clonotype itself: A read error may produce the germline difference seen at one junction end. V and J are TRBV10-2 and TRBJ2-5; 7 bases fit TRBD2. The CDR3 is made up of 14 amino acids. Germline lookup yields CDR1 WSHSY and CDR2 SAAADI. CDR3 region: CAGMGGGGQETQYF. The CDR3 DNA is TGCGCGGGGATGGGGGGGGGAGGCCAAGAGACGCAGTACTTC.

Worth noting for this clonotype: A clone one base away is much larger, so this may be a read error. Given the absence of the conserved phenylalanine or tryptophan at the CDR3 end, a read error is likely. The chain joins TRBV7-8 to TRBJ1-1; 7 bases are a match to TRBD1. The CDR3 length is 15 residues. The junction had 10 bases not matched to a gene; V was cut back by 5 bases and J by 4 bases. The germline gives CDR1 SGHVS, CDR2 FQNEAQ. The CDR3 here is CASSTRQGWGTEAFS. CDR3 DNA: TGTGCCAGCAGCACCCGACAGGGTTGGGGCACTGAAGCTTTCTCT.

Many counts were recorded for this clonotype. CDR3 sequence: CAISQPGLGSHEQFF. The CDR3 region has the DNA TGTGCCATCAGCCAACCGGGACTAGGGTCCCATGAGCAGTTCTTC. The rearrangement joins TRBV10-3 to TRBJ2-1, with 8 bases aligning to TRBD2. CDR3 length equals 15 residues. The V gene end was trimmed by 6 bases and the J gene end by 8 bases; junction bases not matched to a gene: 12. Germline loops: CDR1 ENHRY, CDR2 SYGVKD.

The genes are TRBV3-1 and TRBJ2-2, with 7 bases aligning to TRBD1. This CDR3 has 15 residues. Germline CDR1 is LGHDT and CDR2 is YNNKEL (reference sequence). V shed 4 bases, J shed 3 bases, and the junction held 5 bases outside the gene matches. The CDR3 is CASSPWDRDTGELFF. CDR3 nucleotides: TGTGCCAGCAGCCCGTGGGACAGAGACACCGGGGAGCTGTTTTTT.

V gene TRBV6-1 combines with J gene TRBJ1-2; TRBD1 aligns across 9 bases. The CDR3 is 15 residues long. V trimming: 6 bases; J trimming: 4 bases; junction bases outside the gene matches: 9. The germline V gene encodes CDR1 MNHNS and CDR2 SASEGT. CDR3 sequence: CASRVTGGASYGYTF. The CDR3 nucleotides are TGTGCCAGCAGGGTTACAGGGGGCGCGAGCTATGGCTACACCTTC.